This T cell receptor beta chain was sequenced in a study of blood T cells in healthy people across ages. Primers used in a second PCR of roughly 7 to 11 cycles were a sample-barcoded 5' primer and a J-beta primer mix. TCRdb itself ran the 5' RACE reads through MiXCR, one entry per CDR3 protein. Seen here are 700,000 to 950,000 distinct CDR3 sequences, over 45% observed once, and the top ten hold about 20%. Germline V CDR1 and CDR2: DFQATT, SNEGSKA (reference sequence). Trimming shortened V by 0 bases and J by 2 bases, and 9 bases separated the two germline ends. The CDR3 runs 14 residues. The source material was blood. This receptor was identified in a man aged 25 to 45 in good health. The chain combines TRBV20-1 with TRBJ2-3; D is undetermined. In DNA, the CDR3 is TGCAGTGCTAGAGATCCTGGCTACACAGATACGCAGTATTTT. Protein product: CSARDPGYTDTQYF.